These T cell receptor beta chains were read from a single sample in a study of tumor and adjacent non-tumor tissue in lung cancer. TCRdb passed the multiplex PCR reads through MiXCR, listing each CDR3 protein once. In the table there are 60,000 to 85,000 distinct CDR3 sequences, more than 75% of which are singletons. Sequencing input: distant non-tumor lung tissue. These receptors were taken from a man aged 55 to 69 with non-small cell lung cancer. Each CDR3 is given with its conserved first and last residue. A D gene is named only where the DNA matches it firmly. Expanded clones are given a class, and other clones once, few, many or no size at all.

V	size	D	J	DNA	CDR3
TRBV12-3/TRBV12-4	-	-	TRBJ1-4	TGTGCCAGCATGGTAGGCTCCCCGGGGGAGAAACTGTTTTTT	CASMVGSPGEKLFF
TRBV29-1	-	TRBD1	TRBJ2-7	TGCAGCGTTGTTTCCCTGACAGGGGCCTACGAGCGGTACTTC	CSVVSLTGAYERYF
TRBV6-1	-	-	TRBJ2-6	TGTGCCAGCGGTGACAACTCTGTGGCCAACGTCCTGACCTTC	CASGDNSVANVLTF
TRBV6-5	few	-	TRBJ2-3	TGTGCCAGCAGTTCCCAGACAGGATCTAGCACAGATATGCAGTATTTT	CASSSQTGSSTDMQYF
TRBV7-9	-	TRBD1	TRBJ1-2	TGTGCCAGCAGCACCGGGACAGGGGGCTATGGCTACACCTTC	CASSTGTGGYGYTF
TRBV29-1	-	-	TRBJ1-2	TGCAGCGTTGAGATCTCAGACAGGATCTATGGCTACACCTTC	CSVEISDRIYGYTF
TRBV20-1	-	TRBD2	TRBJ2-2	TGCAGTGCCGATGTCCAGCGGGGCACCGGGGAGCTGTGTTTT	CSADVQRGTGELCF
TRBV19	-	TRBD2	TRBJ2-3	TGTGCCAGTAGTATGGGGAGGGCAAATACGCAGTATTTT	CASSMGRANTQYF
TRBV5-1	-	TRBD2	TRBJ2-4	TGCGCCAGCAGTTATAGCGGGAGCCCCAACAATGATCAGTACTTC	CASSYSGSPNNDQYF
TRBV10-3	-	-	TRBJ2-3	TGTGTCATCAGTGAGCGTCGACAGAGCACAGATACGCGGTATTTT	CVISERRQSTDTRYF
TRBV7-9	many	-	TRBJ2-7	TGTGCCAGCAGCCGCCGGGACACTGACTTTTCTTACGAGCAGTACTTC	CASSRRDTDFSYEQYF
TRBV5-4	-	-	TRBJ2-1	TGTGCCAGCAGCTCCTTGCAGGGATTCATGTATGAGCAGTTCTTC	CASSSLQGFMYEQFF
TRBV28	-	-	TRBJ2-1	TGTGCCGGGACCAGGGATAGCTCATACAATGAGCAGTTCTTC	CAGTRDSSYNEQFF
TRBV28	-	-	TRBJ2-4	TGTGCCGACAGTTTATACTCCCTAGCCAAAAACATTCAGTACTTC	CADSLYSLAKNIQYF
TRBV20-1	-	-	TRBJ1-5	TGCAGTACTAGAGATGTGGGACGGGAGTACCGGCCCCAGCATTTT	CSTRDVGREYRPQHF
TRBV6-2/TRBV6-3	-	-	TRBJ2-3	TGTGCCAGCAGTTACAGTCCCGGGGACACAGGTACGCAGTATTTT	CASSYSPGDTGTQYF
TRBV11-2	few	-	TRBJ1-1	TGTGCCAGCAGCTTAGGGGTCGGAGCTGAAGGTTTCTTT	CASSLGVGAEGFF
TRBV20-1	-	TRBD2	TRBJ2-7	TGCAGTGCTAGAGATCTGATGGGCGGGAGTATCCACGATCGGTACTTC	CSARDLMGGSIHDRYF
TRBV6-2/TRBV6-3	-	-	TRBJ2-7	TGTGCCAGCGGTTCGGGAGTCCACGTTCAGTACTTC	CASGSGVHVQYF
TRBV4-1	once	-	TRBJ1-2	TGCGCCAGCAGCCAAGACAATTACTATGGCTGCACCTTC	CASSQDNYYGCTF
TRBV4-2	-	TRBD1	TRBJ2-7	TGCGCTAGCAGCCCGACAGGGGGTAAGTACGAGCAGTACTTC	CASSPTGGKYEQYF
TRBV29-1	-	-	TRBJ2-1	TGCAGCGATGAAGATCACACGGGAGTGCAGTTCTTC	CSDEDHTGVQFF
TRBV12-3/TRBV12-4	-	-	TRBJ2-7	TGTGCCAGCTGTTTTCTTGGGAGCTCCTACGGGCAGTATTTC	CASCFLGSSYGQYF